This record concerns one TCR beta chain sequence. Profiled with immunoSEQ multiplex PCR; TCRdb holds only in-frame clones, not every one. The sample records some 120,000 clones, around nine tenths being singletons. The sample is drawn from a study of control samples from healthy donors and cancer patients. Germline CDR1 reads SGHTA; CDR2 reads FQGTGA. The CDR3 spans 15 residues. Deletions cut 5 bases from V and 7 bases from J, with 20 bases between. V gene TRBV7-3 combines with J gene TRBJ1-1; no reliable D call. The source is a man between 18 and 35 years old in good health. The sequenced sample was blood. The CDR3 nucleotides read TGTGCCAGCAGCCTCCGAGGAGGACCCTCGGTTGAAGCTTTCTTT. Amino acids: CASSLRGGPSVEAFF.